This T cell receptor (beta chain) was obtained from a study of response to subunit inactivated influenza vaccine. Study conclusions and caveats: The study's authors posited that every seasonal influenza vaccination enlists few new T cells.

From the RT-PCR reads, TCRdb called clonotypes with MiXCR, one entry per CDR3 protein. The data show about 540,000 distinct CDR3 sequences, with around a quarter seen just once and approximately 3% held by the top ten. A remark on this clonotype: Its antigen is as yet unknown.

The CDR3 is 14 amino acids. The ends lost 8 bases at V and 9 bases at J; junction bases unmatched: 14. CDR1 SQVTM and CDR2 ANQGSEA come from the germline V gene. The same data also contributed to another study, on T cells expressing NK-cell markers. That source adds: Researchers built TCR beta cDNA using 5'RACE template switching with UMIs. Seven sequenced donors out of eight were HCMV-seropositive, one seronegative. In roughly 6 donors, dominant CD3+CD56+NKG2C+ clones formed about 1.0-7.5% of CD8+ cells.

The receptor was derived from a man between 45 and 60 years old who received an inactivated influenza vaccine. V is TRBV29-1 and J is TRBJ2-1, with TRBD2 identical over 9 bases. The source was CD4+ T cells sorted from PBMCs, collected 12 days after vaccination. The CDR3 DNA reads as TGCAGCCTGGACCTAGCGGGAAGACTTATTGAGCAGTTCTTC. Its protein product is CSLDLAGRLIEQFF.